Included here is one T cell receptor (beta chain) sequence, with context. This receptor's antigen is unknown. Base qualities are not at hand, and no much larger clone is one base apart. Healthy HIV-negative adults with no recently reported acute infections or vaccinations were included as donors. Every donor was a Caucasian adult living in Nashville, Tennessee, USA. CD4+ T cells were enriched by magnetic negative selection; naive cells were then positively selected on CD45RA, and the negative fraction formed the memory subset. Blood was obtained by leukapheresis, after which PBMCs were separated by Ficoll-Histopaque density gradient centrifugation and cryopreserved in liquid nitrogen vapor phase. Analytical flow cytometry was used to check the purity and quantity of every magnetically sorted T cell population. From each sorted fraction, genomic DNA was isolated and quantified by UV absorbance on a Nanodrop 2000c.

This specimen belongs to a study of shared clonotypes between healthy human individuals (dated by TCRdb to 2020 to 2022). Context from the whole study: The cohort comprised a couple of women and a few men aged 18 to 49 years. To estimate repertoire size and how much clonotype sharing occurs between individuals, the study deeply sequenced the blood TCR repertoires of about 5 healthy adults. Per donor, leukapheresis produced somewhere between about 0.94 and 9.5 billion PBMCs. Per donor, three plates each were used for CD4 naive and CD4 memory, two for CD8 naive, and one for CD8 memory. Different laboratories and diverse techniques were used to prepare libraries and sequence TCR repertoires, to increase sequencing depth and limit assay-specific biases.

Counted from cysteine to phenylalanine, this CDR3 has 17 amino acids. The read is trimmed to its CDR3 DNA, 51 bases read in frame from base 1. Ends trimmed: V by 5 bases, J by 3 bases; bases unmatched to a gene: 8. The germline V gene encodes CDR1 SGHTA and CDR2 FQGNSA. TCR CDR3 regions were amplified from genomic DNA by multiplex PCR using the deep immunoSEQ assay. Extracted genomic DNA from each cell subset was spread evenly across all wells of several immunoSEQ 96-well plates, with each plate serving as a replicate. For sorted subsets, each replicate PCR was loaded with roughly 200 ng genomic DNA, equivalent to 30,000 to 35,000 T cell genomes. Purified libraries were measured with a Qubit 3.0 fluorometer, size-checked on a Bioanalyzer 2100, and measured again with the KAPA Library Quantification kit. Every immunoSEQ 96-well plate was sequenced on a dedicated single-read 150-cycle Illumina NextSeq 550 flow cell. The authors processed their data as follows. Because the immunoSEQ output held only junctional sequences and lacked quality scores, the filtering could not match the filtering applied to full-length reads. Sequences were annotated with PyIR, a Python wrapper for IgBLAST v1.9, using IMGT germline references to assign V/J genes and CDR3. Reads were removed for weak V/J assignments (E-value above 1e-6), missing CDR3, stop codons, out-of-frame junctions, or ambiguous translated residues. V3J clonotypes were defined as sequences sharing the same inferred V gene, J gene, and CDR3 amino acid sequence. To compute the percentage overlap between repertoires, the number of shared unique clonotypes was divided by the size of the smaller repertoire. Richness of each repertoire was evaluated using RTK rarefaction, the Chao1 estimator, and Recon v2.1 estimates of unobserved clonotypes. OLGA was used to compute generation probabilities for all TCRbeta clonotypes that the gDNA method yielded from several donors. TCRdb obtained this table from immuneACCESS and retained in-frame rearrangements with V and J assigned. These tables miss some clones; where compared with another copy, unresolved V genes account for less than half of the shortfall, and the remainder is unexplained. V and J calls and clone size come straight from that table; D and trimming were deduced from the DNA. The sample table lists about 1.5 million clones, 98% of them with a count of one. The ten largest account for 0.4% to 0.45% of the sample.

Broader findings and caveats from the paper: Compared with non-shared clonotypes, the clonotypes found in all four sorted-subset donors had higher generation probabilities. Incomplete sequencing was indicated by rarefaction of sorted-subset datasets, despite the large sequencing depth. Pairwise subsampling indicated that sequencing depth was expected to affect the degree of clonotype sharing among donors. The small number of donors limited the genetic and exposure-history diversity represented. Only blood was sampled, and tissue TCR repertoires likely differ from those in blood. Estimated clonotype richness was generally larger for naive than for memory subsets. About 5% of naive CD4, around 4% of naive CD8, 2% to 2.5% of memory CD4, and approximately 0.39% of memory CD8 clonotypes were shared across four donors.

Recombination connected TRBV7-2 to TRBJ2-7; 15 nucleotides in the junction match TRBD2. Source material: naive CD4+ T cells sorted from blood. Read against the paper, the sample's cell subset or site label means: CD45RA+ positively selected. This sequence was found in a man under 40 in good health. The CDR3 region: CASSTGLAGGARYEQYF. In nucleotides, the sequence is TGTGCCAGCAGCACGGGACTAGCGGGAGGAGCCCGCTACGAGCAGTACTTC.